This T cell receptor beta chain appears in the sequencing data of a study of cytomegalovirus exposure and HLA in healthy donors. PCR used 60 Vbeta primers and 13 Jbeta primers. The assay was immunoSEQ multiplex PCR, and TCRdb's table has in-frame clones only and misses some. The data hold 100,000 to 150,000 clones, with over 15% observed a single time. Germline loops: CDR1 LGHNA, CDR2 YNFKEQ. The CDR3 spans 13 residues. The V gene lost 3 bases and the J gene lost 8 bases, with 11 bases spanning the gap. The clonotype comes from a female donor in good health and CMV-seropositive. The J gene is TRBJ2-1, the V gene TRBV4-2; D may be TRBD2 (6 bases). Input material: PBMCs. The CDR3 loop is CASSQTRFYEQFF. The DNA of the CDR3 is TGTGCCAGCAGCCAGACTAGGTTTTATGAGCAGTTCTTC.